One T cell receptor (beta chain) is described in this entry. Its specificity is unknown. 60 Vbeta and 13 Jbeta primers were used in PCR. Original analysis: An analysis that came later counted roughly 87 million unique TCR beta chains, 10 million to 11 million shared. Data came from immunoSEQ multiplex PCR; TCRdb stores just in-frame clones and leaves some out. V, J and clone size are taken as reported in that table, and D and trimming were inferred from the DNA itself. The top ten clones hold 10% of a sample with about 94,000 clones, more than 75% of them seen once. The data are from a study of cytomegalovirus exposure and HLA in healthy donors. Findings and limits, study-wide: Owing to their indistinguishability, certain V segments, notably TRBV6-2 and TRBV6-3, were excluded. Productive rates of about 90% or about 30% were seen for most TCR beta V segments in an earlier analysis.

The CDR3 has 17 residues. Germline V gene lookup returns CDR1 SEHNR and CDR2 FQNEAQ (reference sequence). The V end lost 4 bases, the J end lost 0 bases, and 16 bases lay between the germline ends. The chain carries TRBV7-9 and TRBJ1-3, with D possibly TRBD1 on 6 matching bases. This sequence was found in a human donor in good health. Specimen: PBMCs. CDR3 sequence (DNA): TGTGCCAGCAGCTCACCCCAGACAGGCCGCTCTGGAAACACCATATATTTT. It specifies CASSSPQTGRSGNTIYF.